This T cell receptor (beta chain) came from a study of cytomegalovirus exposure and HLA in healthy donors (dated by TCRdb to about 2017). Describing the broader study: An earlier analysis of some 600 of the donors reported about 260 Gb of sequence data and 100 million to 120 million unique TCR beta sequences obtained from around 170 million T cells. An early release that covered roughly 600 HLA-typed donors contained around 300 gigabases of sequencing data and 75 million to 100 million unique TCR sequences. Among the approximately 400 genotyped donors, roughly 80% belonged to the genetic ancestry cluster associated with self-reported Caucasian donors. The study was designed to test whether signatures of past pathogen exposure could be identified by cataloging public T cell receptors. The study profiled the T cell repertoires of 500 to 800 subjects by immunosequencing and related them to cytomegalovirus serostatus. A separate validation cohort of over 95 different subjects was used in addition to the 666-subject first cohort. The study combined high-throughput TCR immunosequencing, statistical association of individual TCRs with disease status, and machine learning to predict cytomegalovirus infection status. To study patterns of TCR occurrence, a later analysis re-analyzed previously published TCR beta repertoires from 500 to 850 donors and added high-resolution HLA genotyping. Rather than using new phenotypic data, the later analysis identified candidate immune exposures from TCR beta sequences and from how often those sequences occurred across donors. To decide whether each TCR beta V gene segment behaved as functional or pseudogenic, an earlier analysis of fewer than 750 of the donors relied on high-throughput TCR beta sequencing. Donor age, sex, ethnicity and CMV serostatus were compiled alongside the repertoire data. A later genetic analysis took genome-wide SNP genotypes for about 55% of the 666 donors and used that subset as a discovery cohort. All discovery cohort repertoires had been generated using a single sequencing platform. HLA typing included class I and class II loci at four-digit resolution. Typing coverage varied by locus: roughly 629-640 donors for A, B, C, DRB1 and DQB1; about 520 for DQA1; about 590 for DPA1; 450 to 480 for DPB1. A few DR-DQ haplotypes were treated as single units for association and clustering because of strong linkage in the cohort. Among some 400 genotyped donors of the cohort, an average of around 220,000 unique TCR beta nucleotide sequences was sequenced per donor, of which about 19% were non-productive. Study-wide findings and limitations: In both the original and validation cohorts, the classifier was reported to diagnose cytomegalovirus status with high specificity and sensitivity. Compared with equally common non-associated chains, HLA-associated TCR beta chains in a later analysis were more clonally expanded and had lower generation probabilities. Specific HLA alleles were associated with 15,000 to 20,000 TCR beta sequences at a false discovery rate of 0.05 in a later analysis. A further reported finding was that TCR beta sequences accurately predicted the HLA-A and HLA-B alleles for most subjects in the first cohort. Linkage disequilibrium might explain the correlated functional status among segregating V segments, but an unknown experimental factor could not be excluded. According to a later analysis, TCR association rates differed among HLA loci, with DRB1 alleles showing the most associated TCRs and HLA-C alleles showing the fewest. Strong co-occurrence of HLA alleles, especially DR and DQ, made assigning TCR associations to individual alleles difficult. Because counts were too low, about 18 rarely observed V segments, including chromosome 9 orphons, were excluded from the earlier analysis of under 650 of the donors. For the cohort, immune exposure information was limited to CMV serostatus. Most TCR sequences were seen in very few donors, while some public TCRs were found in many individuals. Sequencing depth was assumed to be roughly uniform across donors in the presence/absence analyses, though that assumption may not hold. A cluster of highly shared sequence variants was judged likely to represent a technical artifact of the sequencing pipeline. V-gene and J-gene trimming of TCR beta chains was associated with a missense DCLRE1C variant in a later genetic analysis, and the association was replicated in an independent cohort. In a later analysis, most CMV-associated TCR beta chains were found to appear HLA-restricted, with HLA associations seemingly driven largely by CMV exposure. The cohort was sequenced for TCR beta chains only, and without alpha or paired-chain data the features that could be detected were limited. The authors suggested that the approach could potentially be generalized to other disease states and immunological phenotypes. Because HLA typing was missing for some donors at each locus, association tests included only the typed subset. The 87-base-pair reads could not distinguish some IMGT-functional V segments, including TRBV6-2 and TRBV6-3, so those segments were excluded. Compared with the approximately 700-donor mean, donors in an Asian-associated ancestry cluster had fewer N-insertions in productive TCRs, according to a later genetic analysis. The study gave a list of around 170 TCR beta chains associated with cytomegalovirus. A later analysis reported that several top co-occurrence clusters appeared linked to parvovirus B19, influenza, CMV and Epstein-Barr virus. In an earlier analysis of approximately 590 of the donors, most TCR beta V segments were observed in productive rearrangements about 90% or about 30% of the time, broadly matching IMGT annotations. A few of the identified cytomegalovirus-associated TCR beta chains were confirmed in vitro to be specific for cytomegalovirus antigens.

Library preparation employed the immunoSEQ multiplex PCR assay. A mixture of 60 forward primers for TCR Vbeta segments and 13 reverse primers for TCR Jbeta segments was used in the multiplex PCR. A multiplex PCR assay on genomic DNA amplified the CDR3 region of rearranged TCR beta genes. Amplified TCR beta libraries were sequenced as 87-base-pair reads on the Illumina HiSeq System. In the original analysis: In a later analysis, tens of millions of unique TCR beta chains were counted across the roughly 610 repertoires, and roughly 9.9 million of these chains were shared by at least two donors. Raw reads were error-corrected and collapsed into unique sequences by a nearest-neighbor algorithm in which closely related sequences were merged to remove PCR and sequencing errors. V, D and J gene segments were assigned by aligning CDR3 sequences to IMGT reference sequences. For a sequence to be retained, a match of at least six nucleotides to both a V gene segment and a J gene segment was required. A rearrangement counted as productive if the CDR3 had no stop codons and remained in frame with V and J, and every other rearrangement counted as non-productive. Following IMGT convention, CDR3 was defined as the stretch from the second conserved V-encoded cysteine to the conserved J-encoded phenylalanine. Sequences without an unambiguous match to a single V gene segment were excluded from the earlier analysis of over 500 of the donors. In an earlier analysis of approximately 610 of the donors, V segments were called functional above 56.7% productive rearrangements and were called segregating when the between-donor standard deviation exceeded 5%. A statistical classification framework was built for diagnosing cytomegalovirus status from the catalog of TCR beta chain sequences. V and J gene assignment, in a later analysis, came from comparing TCR nucleotide sequences with IMGT/GENE-DB human TR gene sequences. Using the TCRdist pipeline, a later analysis assigned CDR3 sequences along with most-parsimonious VDJ recombination scenarios. In a later analysis, each TCR beta chain was defined by its CDR3 amino acid sequence together with its V-gene family, and reads without a unique V-gene family were excluded. In a later analysis, a few hundred highly shared, low-generation-probability nucleotide sequences were removed to address suspected cross-contamination and a sequencing artifact. In a later analysis, a clonal expansion index was calculated for each public chain from normalized within-repertoire ranks of inferred template counts. In a later analysis, generation probabilities were computed using a VDJ recombination model fitted to out-of-frame rearrangements, and the results were checked against IGoR. A later analysis scored TCR-TCR, TCR-HLA and TCR-CMV co-occurrence with hypergeometric tests, applying a repertoire-size bias correction to TCR pairs. In a later analysis, false discovery rates were estimated by permuting HLA or CMV assignments 20 times. A later analysis grouped co-occurring TCRs with DBSCAN, adding TCRdist sequence similarity when clustering within HLA-allele-positive subsets. For co-occurrence clustering, repertoires with fewer than 30,000 or more than 120,000 public chains were excluded, along with 5 or 6 repertoires with anomalous nucleotide sharing. TCRdb stores this immuneACCESS table with in-frame sequences only. Part of the clones is absent; in the studies checked, under half of the shortfall reflects unresolved V genes, and no reason is known for the rest. V and J calls plus clone size are reproduced from that table; the DNA served to infer D and trimming. This sample lists about 190,000 clones; less than 85% were detected once. The ten most abundant clones make up 4% to 5% of the sample.

About this clone: It has no known antigen specificity. No base quality information exists; no much larger clone differs at one position.

From the cysteine up to the phenylalanine, the CDR3 has a length of 15 residues. Only CDR3 DNA is held: 45 bases, read in frame from base 1. Per the germline V gene, SGHRS is the CDR1 and YFSETQ is the CDR2. Trimming accounts for 4 bases at V and 3 bases at J, while the number of junction bases matched to no gene is 4. The cohort consisted of 666 healthy bone marrow donors. At the time of sampling, every cohort member was nominally healthy, though immune exposures that went unrecorded were likely present. The donor tested CMV seropositive and was one of the 289 seropositive cohort members. Every donor gave a peripheral blood sample, and the peripheral blood mononuclear cells from that sample were used for TCR beta sequencing. Genomic DNA was extracted from the blood cell samples with the Qiagen DNeasy Blood Extraction Kit.

The sequence is built from TRBV5-1 and TRBJ2-2, with 9 bases aligning to TRBD1. The origin of this receptor is a man aged 30 to 45 in good health and CMV-seropositive. Source material: PBMCs. For the CDR3, the sequence is CASSPGQGYTGELFF. The nucleotide sequence is TGCGCCAGCAGCCCCGGACAGGGGTACACCGGGGAGCTGTTTTTT.